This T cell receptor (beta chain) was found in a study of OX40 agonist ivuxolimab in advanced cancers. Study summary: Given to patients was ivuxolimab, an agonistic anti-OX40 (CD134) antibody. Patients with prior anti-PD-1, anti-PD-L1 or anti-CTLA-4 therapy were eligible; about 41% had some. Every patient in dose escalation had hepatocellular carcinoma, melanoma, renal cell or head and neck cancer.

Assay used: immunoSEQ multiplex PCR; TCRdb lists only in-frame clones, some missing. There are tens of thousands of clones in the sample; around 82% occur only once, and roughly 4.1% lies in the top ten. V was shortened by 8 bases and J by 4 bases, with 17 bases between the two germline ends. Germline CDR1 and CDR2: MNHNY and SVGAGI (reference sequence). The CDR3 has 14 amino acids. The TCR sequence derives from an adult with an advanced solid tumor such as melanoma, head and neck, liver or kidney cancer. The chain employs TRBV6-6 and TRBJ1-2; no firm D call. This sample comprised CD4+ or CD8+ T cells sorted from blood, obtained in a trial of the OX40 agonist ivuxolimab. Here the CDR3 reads CASYEALGPYGYTF. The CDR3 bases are TGTGCCAGCTACGAAGCCCTTGGACCCTATGGCTACACCTTC.